This T cell receptor (beta chain) was recorded in a study of spatial heterogeneity in lung cancer. Study-wide context: A consistent excess of beta-chain over alpha-chain sequences was detected. An average of more than ten raw reads was observed per unique TCR and UMI combination.

CDR3 length: 15 amino acids. CDR1 and CDR2 from the germline V gene are MNHEY and SVGAGI. V shed 6 bases and J shed 1 base, with 15 bases lying between them. This clonotype was found a few times. The time point is: sample taken at primary tumor resection. Whole RNA obtained from tumor, nontumor lung or frozen PBMC underwent sequencing without sorting. The library protocol tagged each TCR cDNA with a unique molecular identifier. In TCRdb, the 5' RACE reads were re-called with MiXCR into one record per CDR3 protein. Of some 5,400 distinct CDR3 sequences listed, about 3.9% are singletons. This material consisted of normal lung tissue next to the tumor, taken at surgery. J is TRBJ2-5 and V is TRBV6-5; either TRBD1 or TRBD2 may fit D (5 bases each). This TCR derives from a male donor with early-stage non-small cell lung cancer. The CDR3: CASRPAMGTQETQYF. CDR3 bases: TGTGCCAGCAGACCGGCGATGGGGACCCAAGAGACCCAGTACTTC.